This paragraph reports one TCR beta chain. Using RNA transcripts as the source, TCR beta CDR3 regions were amplified. The HTBI primer set was used in a first-round RT-PCR of the TCR CDR3. Each CDR3 protein is one row after TCRdb ran MiXCR on the multiplex PCR reads. The data show roughly 500,000 distinct CDR3 sequences, 46% seen once. This CDR3 is built from 14 residues. The germline CDR1 and CDR2 sequences are KGHDR and SFDVKD. The germline V and J ends were trimmed by 4 bases and 9 bases, with 15 bases remaining between them. This entry belongs to a study of T cells in Graves' hyperthyroidism and ophthalmopathy.

The clonotype comes from an adult woman with Graves' disease, either hyperthyroidism or ophthalmopathy (not recorded which). Material for sequencing was peripheral blood or thyroid tissue (not recorded which). V gene TRBV24-1 combines with J gene TRBJ1-5, with a possible D match to TRBD1 (5 bases). CDR3 coding DNA: TGTGCCACCAGTGACCAGGGAAAATTTCGGCCCCAGCATTTT. This codes for CATSDQGKFRPQHF.